The next 31 T cell receptor beta chains were all read from a single sample in a study of CXCR3-negative and CXCR3-positive naive CD8 T cells. The study made its TRB cDNA libraries by 5' RACE, adding UMI labels. From the 5' RACE reads, TCRdb lists one entry per CDR3 protein and no DNA. The table for this sample gives 43,000 or so distinct CDR3 sequences. The sample taken for sequencing was naive CXCR3- CD8+ T cells from blood. Subset of the sample: CD45RO-CCR7+CD27+CD95- naive CD8+ T cells lacking CXCR3 (TNR3-). The receptors come from a human donor in good health. Some clones in this sample may be carry-over from other donors' samples.

This sequence joins TRBV6-2 or TRBV6-3 and TRBJ2-4; with no DNA, the TCRdb D assignment of TRBD1 cannot be verified. CDR1 MNHEY and CDR2 SVGEGT come from the germline V gene. The CDR3 extends over 15 amino acids. The CDR3 loop reads CASSYVGGSEDIQYF.

V is TRBV4-2 and J is TRBJ2-7; TCRdb's D gene call, TRBD2, goes unchecked for lack of DNA. This CDR3 is 16 amino acids long. Germline V gives CDR1 LGHNA, CDR2 YNFKEQ. The CDR3 sequence is CASSQLGLMSSYEQYF.

The gene calls are TRBV29-1 and TRBJ1-2. Germline V gives CDR1 SQVTM, CDR2 ANQGSEA. The CDR3 contains 16 residues. The CDR3 sequence is CSVEGDQLSIKDGYTF.

The rearrangement links TRBV10-3 to TRBJ2-7. Germline CDR1 is ENHRY and CDR2 is SYGVKD. The CDR3 has 15 residues. The CDR3 sequence: CAISESEVSPYEQYF.

The gene calls are TRBV29-1 and TRBJ2-1; no DNA is available, so the TRBD1 call from TCRdb remains unchecked. Germline CDR1 and CDR2: SQVTM and ANQGSEA. The length of the CDR3 is 13 residues. CDR3 protein: CSVEAGGGNEQFF.

V gene TRBV20-1 combines with J gene TRBJ1-6. The V gene's germline CDR1 is DFQATT and CDR2 SNEGSKA (reference sequence). The CDR3 length is 16 residues. CDR3 residues: CSARVSGNRGNSPLHF.

V usage is TRBV14 and J usage is TRBJ2-7; the D call of TRBD2 rests on TCRdb alone, since no DNA is present to check it. The CDR3 loop spans 16 amino acids. In germline, CDR1 is SGHDN, CDR2 FVKESK. CDR3 in amino acids: CASSQAPQGPSYEQYF.

The V gene is TRBV27, the J gene TRBJ2-3; TCRdb indicates TRBD1, and absent DNA this call remains unverified. Germline lookup yields CDR1 MNHEY and CDR2 SMNVEV (reference sequence). The CDR3 consists of 15 residues. The CDR3 protein is CASATLGGATDTQYF.

The rearrangement links TRBV5-5 to TRBJ1-1. The germline gives CDR1 SGHKS, CDR2 YYEKEE (reference sequence). The CDR3 is made up of 14 amino acids. The CDR3 loop reads CASSLAGLGTEAFF.

V and J are TRBV15 and TRBJ1-6; there is no DNA to check the TCRdb D call of TRBD1. The germline CDR1 and CDR2 sequences are LNHNV and YYDKDF (reference sequence). There are 15 residues in the CDR3. The CDR3 spells CATSRDSDTPKPLHF.

The rearrangement links TRBV5-1 to TRBJ2-2; with no DNA, the TCRdb D assignment of TRBD1 cannot be verified. CDR1 SGHRS and CDR2 YFSETQ come from the germline V gene. This CDR3 region has 17 residues. The CDR3 is CASSSYPSTGNTGELFF. The variable domain in full, completed from reference TRBV5-1 and TRBJ2-2, reads KAGVTQTPRYLIKTRGQQVTLSCSPISGHRSVSWYQQTPGQGLQFLFEYFSETQRNKGNFPGRFSGRQFSNSRSEMNVSTLELGDSALYLCASSSYPSTGNTGELFFGEGSRLTVL.

This rearrangement joins TRBV2 to TRBJ2-1; no DNA is available, so the TRBD1 call from TCRdb remains unchecked. The germline gives CDR1 SNHLY, CDR2 FYNNEI. There are 13 residues in the CDR3. The CDR3 sequence is CSSSRDPNNEQFF.

The chain has TRBV29-1 and TRBJ2-2; TCRdb proposes TRBD1, but this gene call is untestable without DNA. Germline loops: CDR1 SQVTM, CDR2 ANQGSEA. There are 13 residues in the CDR3. The CDR3 region is CSVPDRNTGELFF.

The chain carries TRBV29-1 and TRBJ2-7; TCRdb's D call of TRBD1 is untestable without DNA. CDR1 and CDR2 (germline): SQVTM, ANQGSEA. This CDR3 is built from 14 residues. The CDR3: CSVEGTGLTYEQYF.

The chain recombines TRBV4-1 with TRBJ2-5; there is no DNA to check the TCRdb D call of TRBD1. CDR1 MGHRA and CDR2 YSYEKL come from the germline V gene. CDR3 length: 15 amino acids. The CDR3 protein is CASSQFGGGPETQYF.

J is TRBJ2-1 and V is TRBV21-1; as DNA is missing, the TRBD2 call by TCRdb cannot be tested. TRBV21-1 is recorded as a pseudogene. CDR3 length: 15 amino acids. CDR3: CASSSGTSALGEQFF.

The chain uses TRBV29-1 and TRBJ2-1; TCRdb's assignment of TRBD1 cannot be checked, as there is no DNA. Germline values: CDR1 SQVTM, CDR2 ANQGSEA. The length of the CDR3 is 16 residues. This CDR3 reads CSVPDISGGTYNEQFF.

This clonotype is deemed medium-sized by its frequency. The rearrangement uses TRBV29-1 and TRBJ2-2; TCRdb's D gene call, TRBD1, goes unchecked for lack of DNA. Germline loops: CDR1 SQVTM, CDR2 ANQGSEA. The CDR3 runs to 12 residues. This CDR3 reads CSVEAGAGELFF.

This rearrangement joins TRBV20-1 to TRBJ1-1. Germline values: CDR1 DFQATT, CDR2 SNEGSKA (reference sequence). The length of the CDR3 is 14 residues. Here the CDR3 reads CSASERHMNTEAFF.

The chain employs TRBV7-6 and TRBJ2-1; TCRdb's D call, TRBD2, is unchecked because there is no DNA. The CDR3 has 16 residues. Germline CDR1 and CDR2: SGHVS and FNYEAQ. This chain's CDR3 is CASSPFGLGGFNEQFF.

The chain joins TRBV11-3 to TRBJ2-1; TCRdb calls TRBD2, which cannot be checked without DNA. The germline V gene has CDR1 SGHNT and CDR2 YENEEA. The CDR3 spans 15 residues. The CDR3 is CASSYRGGGYNEQFF.

V and J are TRBV14 and TRBJ2-1; TCRdb reports TRBD2, a call that lacks DNA to check it against. The CDR3 length is 17 residues. CDR1 SGHDN and CDR2 FVKESK come from the germline V gene. The CDR3 protein is CASSQALAGGRYNEQFF.

The chain couples TRBV4-1 to TRBJ1-4; TCRdb selects TRBD1, and the lack of DNA leaves this call unchecked. CDR3 length equals 15 residues. The germline V gene has CDR1 MGHRA and CDR2 YSYEKL. The CDR3 protein is CASSQDDRGNEKLFF.

J is TRBJ2-5 and V is TRBV21-1. TRBV21-1 is tagged as a pseudogene. The CDR3 runs 13 residues. CDR3 sequence: CASSKSREETQYF.

This chain links TRBV25-1 with TRBJ2-1; without DNA, the TCRdb call of TRBD2 cannot be checked. The CDR3 has 15 amino acids. Germline values: CDR1 MGHDK, CDR2 SYGVNS. CDR3 in amino acids: CASSEWGLAGNEQFF. Filled out from reference TRBV25-1 and TRBJ2-1, the complete variable domain reads EADIYQTPRYLVIGTGKKITLECSQTMGHDKMYWYQQDPGMELHLIHYSYGVNSTEKGDLSSESTVSRIRTEHFPLTLESARPSHTSQYLCASSEWGLAGNEQFFGPGTRLTVL.

The rearrangement links TRBV6-6 to TRBJ2-6. The CDR3 is 18 residues long. Per the germline V gene, CDR1 is MNHNY and CDR2 is SVGAGI (reference sequence). The CDR3 is CASLFTSTQNSGANVLTF.

The chain couples TRBV29-1 to TRBJ2-1; absent DNA, TCRdb's TRBD2 call cannot be checked. Per germline, CDR1 SQVTM and CDR2 ANQGSEA. The CDR3 is 11 residues long. The CDR3 here is CSVEAGNEQFF.

V gene TRBV9 combines with J gene TRBJ1-5. This CDR3 comprises 14 residues. CDR1 and CDR2 (germline): SGDLS, YYNGEE. This chain's CDR3 is CASSGGGSNQPQHF.

The chain has TRBV6-5 and TRBJ1-1; the TCRdb D gene call, TRBD1, has no DNA to confirm it. Germline CDR1 and CDR2: MNHEY and SVGAGI. The length of the CDR3 is 16 residues. The CDR3 loop is CASSSLMAGENTEAFF.

The chain joins TRBV20-1 to TRBJ2-1; TCRdb's D gene call, TRBD2, goes unchecked for lack of DNA. The CDR3 loop spans 14 amino acids. Germline values: CDR1 DFQATT, CDR2 SNEGSKA (reference sequence). The CDR3: CSARPPLENNEQFF.

The chain is built from TRBV29-1 and TRBJ2-7; TCRdb names TRBD1, which stays unverified in the absence of DNA. The CDR3 extends over 18 amino acids. CDR1 is SQVTM and CDR2 is ANQGSEA in the germline V gene. The CDR3 sequence is CSVEAGSGQGAFSYEQYF.